One TCR beta chain is described in this entry. The data derive from a study of shared clonotypes between healthy human individuals. CDR1 is LGHNA, CDR2 YNFKEQ, per germline. This CDR3 region has 17 residues. V shed 3 bases, J shed 2 bases, and the junction held 10 bases outside the gene matches. Sequencing was performed with immunoSEQ multiplex PCR; in TCRdb, only in-frame clones are kept and a portion is missing. Among about 2.4 million clones listed, 93% were seen once. The rearrangement links TRBV4-2 to TRBJ2-7; 10 bases agree with TRBD2. Sequenced input: naive CD4+ T cells from PBMCs. Regarding subset: CD45RA+ positively selected. The clonotype was recovered from a man younger than 35 in good health. Some clones in this sample may be carry-over from other donors' samples. The CDR3 DNA reads TGTGCCAGCAGCCATCCCAGGTCTGGGACTAGCGCCTACGAGCAGTACTTC. This sequence encodes CASSHPRSGTSAYEQYF.